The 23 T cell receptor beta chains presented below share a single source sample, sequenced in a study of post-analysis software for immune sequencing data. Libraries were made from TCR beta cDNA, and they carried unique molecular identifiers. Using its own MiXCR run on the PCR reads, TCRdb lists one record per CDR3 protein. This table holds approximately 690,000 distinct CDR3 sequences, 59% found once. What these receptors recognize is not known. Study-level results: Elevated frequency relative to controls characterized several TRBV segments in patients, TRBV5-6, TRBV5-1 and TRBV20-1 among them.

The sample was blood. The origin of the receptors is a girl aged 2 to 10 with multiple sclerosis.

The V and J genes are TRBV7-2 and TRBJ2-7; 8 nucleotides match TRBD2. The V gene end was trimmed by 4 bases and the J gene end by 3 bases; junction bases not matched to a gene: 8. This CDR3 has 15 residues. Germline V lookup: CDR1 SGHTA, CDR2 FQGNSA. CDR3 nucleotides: TGTGCCAGCAGCTCCCGGGAGGGGCCGGGCTACGAGCAGTACTTC. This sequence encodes CASSSREGPGYEQYF.

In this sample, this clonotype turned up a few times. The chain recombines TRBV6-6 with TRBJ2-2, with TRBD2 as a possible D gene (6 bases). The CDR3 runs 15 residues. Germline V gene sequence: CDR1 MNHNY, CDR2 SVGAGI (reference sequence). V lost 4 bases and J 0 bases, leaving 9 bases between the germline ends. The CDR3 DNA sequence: TGTGCCAGCAGTTCGGGACTGCCGAACACCGGGGAGCTGTTTTTT. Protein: CASSSGLPNTGELFF.

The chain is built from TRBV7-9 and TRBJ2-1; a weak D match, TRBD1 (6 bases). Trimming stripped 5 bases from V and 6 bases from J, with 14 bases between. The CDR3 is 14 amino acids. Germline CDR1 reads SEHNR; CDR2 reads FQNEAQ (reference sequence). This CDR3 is CASSPRQVGNEQFF. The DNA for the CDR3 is TGTGCCAGCAGCCCTAGACAGGTTGGCAATGAGCAGTTCTTC.

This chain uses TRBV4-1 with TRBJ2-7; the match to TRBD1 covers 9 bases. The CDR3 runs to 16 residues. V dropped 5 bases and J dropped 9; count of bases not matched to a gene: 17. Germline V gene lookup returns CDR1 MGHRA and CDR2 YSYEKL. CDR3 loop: CASSDAIRDRDRVQYF. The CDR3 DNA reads TGCGCCAGCAGCGATGCTATCCGGGACAGGGATCGCGTGCAGTACTTC.

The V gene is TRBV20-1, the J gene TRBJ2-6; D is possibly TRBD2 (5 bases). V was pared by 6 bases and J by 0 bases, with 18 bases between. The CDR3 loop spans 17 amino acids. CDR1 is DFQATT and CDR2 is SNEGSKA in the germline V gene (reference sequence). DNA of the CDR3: TGCAGTGCACGCCCAAACGGGGTGTACTCTGGGGCCAACGTCCTGACTTTC. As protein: CSARPNGVYSGANVLTF.

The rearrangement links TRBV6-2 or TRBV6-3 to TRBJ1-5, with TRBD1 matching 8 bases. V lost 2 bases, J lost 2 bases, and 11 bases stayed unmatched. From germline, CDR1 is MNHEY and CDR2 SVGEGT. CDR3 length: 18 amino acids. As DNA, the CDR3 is TGTGCCAGCAGTTACAGCAGGGGGCTGGTGGTGGGCAATCAGCCCCAGCATTTT. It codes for CASSYSRGLVVGNQPQHF.

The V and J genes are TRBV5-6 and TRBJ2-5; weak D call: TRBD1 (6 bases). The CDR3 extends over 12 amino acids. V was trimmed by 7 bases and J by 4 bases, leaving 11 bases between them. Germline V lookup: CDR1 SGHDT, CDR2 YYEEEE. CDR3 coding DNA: TGTGCCAGCCACAGGGTGGGAGAGACCCAGTACTTC. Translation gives CASHRVGETQYF.

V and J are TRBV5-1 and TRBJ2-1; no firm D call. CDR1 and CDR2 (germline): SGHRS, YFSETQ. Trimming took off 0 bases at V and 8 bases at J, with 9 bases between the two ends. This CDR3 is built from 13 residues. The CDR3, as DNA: TGCGCCAGCAGCTTGGCCCTCCACGATGAGCAGTTCTTC. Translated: CASSLALHDEQFF. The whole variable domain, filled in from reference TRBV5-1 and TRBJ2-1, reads KAGVTQTPRYLIKTRGQQVTLSCSPISGHRSVSWYQQTPGQGLQFLFEYFSETQRNKGNFPGRFSGRQFSNSRSEMNVSTLELGDSALYLCASSLALHDEQFFGPGTRLTVL.

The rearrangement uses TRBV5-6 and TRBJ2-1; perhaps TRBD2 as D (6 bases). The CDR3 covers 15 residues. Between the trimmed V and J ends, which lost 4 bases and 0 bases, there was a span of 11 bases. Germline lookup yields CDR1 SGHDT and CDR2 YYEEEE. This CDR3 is CASSKDGSSYNEQFF. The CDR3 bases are TGTGCCAGCAGCAAGGACGGGAGCTCCTACAATGAGCAGTTCTTC.

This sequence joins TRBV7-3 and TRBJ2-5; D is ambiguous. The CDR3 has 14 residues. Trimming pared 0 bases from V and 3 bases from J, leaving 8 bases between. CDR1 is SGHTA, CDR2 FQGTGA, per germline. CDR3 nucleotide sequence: TGTGCCAGCAGCTTAACGGGCTCCAAAGAGACCCAGTACTTC. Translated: CASSLTGSKETQYF.

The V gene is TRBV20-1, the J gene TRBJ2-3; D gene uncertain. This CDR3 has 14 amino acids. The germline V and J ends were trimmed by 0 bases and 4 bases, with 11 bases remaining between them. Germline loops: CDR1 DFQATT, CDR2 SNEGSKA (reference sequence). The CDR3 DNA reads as TGCAGTGCTAGAGACGGGTGGGCCGCAGATACGCAGTATTTT. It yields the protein CSARDGWAADTQYF.

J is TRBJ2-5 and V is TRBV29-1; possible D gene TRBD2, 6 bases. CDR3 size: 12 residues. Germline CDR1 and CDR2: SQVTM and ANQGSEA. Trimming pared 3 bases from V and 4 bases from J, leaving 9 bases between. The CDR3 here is CSVDVGGETQYF. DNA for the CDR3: TGCAGCGTTGACGTGGGGGGAGAGACCCAGTACTTC.

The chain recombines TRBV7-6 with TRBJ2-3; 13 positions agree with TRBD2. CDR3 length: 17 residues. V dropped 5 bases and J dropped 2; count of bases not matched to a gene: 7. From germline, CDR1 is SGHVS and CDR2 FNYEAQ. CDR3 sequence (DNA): TGTGCCAGCAGCCCCGGGACTAGCGGGACTATCACAGATACGCAGTATTTT. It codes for CASSPGTSGTITDTQYF.

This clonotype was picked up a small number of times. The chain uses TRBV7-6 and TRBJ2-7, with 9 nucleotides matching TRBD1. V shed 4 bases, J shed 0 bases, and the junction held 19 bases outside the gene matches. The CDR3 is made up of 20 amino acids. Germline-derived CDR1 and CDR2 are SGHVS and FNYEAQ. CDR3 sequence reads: CASSSLPGQGASRSSYEQYF. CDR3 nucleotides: TGTGCCAGCAGCTCTTTGCCGGGACAGGGCGCGTCTCGAAGCTCCTACGAGCAGTACTTC.

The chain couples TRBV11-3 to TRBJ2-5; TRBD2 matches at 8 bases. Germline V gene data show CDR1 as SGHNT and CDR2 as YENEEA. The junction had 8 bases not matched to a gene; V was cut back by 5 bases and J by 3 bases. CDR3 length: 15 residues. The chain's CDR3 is CASSKSGGGEETQYF. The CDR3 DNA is TGTGCCAGCAGCAAGAGCGGGGGCGGTGAAGAGACCCAGTACTTC.

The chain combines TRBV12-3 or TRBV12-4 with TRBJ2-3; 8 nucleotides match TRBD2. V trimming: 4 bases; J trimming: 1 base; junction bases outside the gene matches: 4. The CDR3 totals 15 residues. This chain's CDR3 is CASSSQGLGTDTQYF. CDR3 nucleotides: TGTGCCAGCAGTTCCCAGGGACTAGGCACAGATACGCAGTATTTT.

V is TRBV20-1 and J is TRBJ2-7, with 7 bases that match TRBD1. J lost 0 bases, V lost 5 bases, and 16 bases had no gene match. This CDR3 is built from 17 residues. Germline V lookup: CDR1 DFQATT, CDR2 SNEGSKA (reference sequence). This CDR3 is CSAQKTLGQVSSYEQYF. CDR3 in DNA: TGCAGTGCTCAAAAGACCTTAGGACAGGTGAGCTCCTACGAGCAGTACTTC.

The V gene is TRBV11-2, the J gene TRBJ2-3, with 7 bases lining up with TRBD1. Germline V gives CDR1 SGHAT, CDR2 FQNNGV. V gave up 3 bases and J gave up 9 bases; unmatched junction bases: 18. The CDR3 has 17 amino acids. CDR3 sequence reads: CASSLGQHLTPTGTQYF. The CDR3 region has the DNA TGTGCCAGCAGCTTGGGACAGCACCTGACCCCCACAGGGACGCAGTATTTT.

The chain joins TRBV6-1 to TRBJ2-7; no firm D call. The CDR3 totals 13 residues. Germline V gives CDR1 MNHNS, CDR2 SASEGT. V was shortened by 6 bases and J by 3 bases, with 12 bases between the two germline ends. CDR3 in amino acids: CASRGPVNYEQYF. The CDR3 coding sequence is TGTGCCAGCAGGGGCCCAGTTAACTACGAGCAGTACTTC.

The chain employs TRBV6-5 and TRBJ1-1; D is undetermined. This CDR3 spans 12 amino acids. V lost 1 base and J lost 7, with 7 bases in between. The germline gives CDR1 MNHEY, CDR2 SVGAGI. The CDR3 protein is CASSYLTGEAFF. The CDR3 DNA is TGTGCCAGCAGTTACTTAACCGGTGAAGCTTTCTTT.

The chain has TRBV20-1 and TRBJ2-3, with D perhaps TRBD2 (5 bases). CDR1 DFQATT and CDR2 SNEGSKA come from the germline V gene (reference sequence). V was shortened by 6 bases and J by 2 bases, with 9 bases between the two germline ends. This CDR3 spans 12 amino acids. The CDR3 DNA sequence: TGCAGTGCGGGAGCTTACACAGATACGCAGTATTTT. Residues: CSAGAYTDTQYF.

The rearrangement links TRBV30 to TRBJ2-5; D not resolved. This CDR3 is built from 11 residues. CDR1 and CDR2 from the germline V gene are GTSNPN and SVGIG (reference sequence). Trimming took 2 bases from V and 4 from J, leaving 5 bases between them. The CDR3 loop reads CAWSRGETQYF. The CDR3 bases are TGTGCCTGGAGTAGAGGAGAGACCCAGTACTTC.

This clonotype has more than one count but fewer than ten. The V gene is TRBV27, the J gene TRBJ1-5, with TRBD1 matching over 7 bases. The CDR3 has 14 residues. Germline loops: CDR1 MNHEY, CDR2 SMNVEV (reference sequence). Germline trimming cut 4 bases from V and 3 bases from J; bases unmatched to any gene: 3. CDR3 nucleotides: TGTGCCAGCAGTTCGGGACAGTTCAATCAGCCCCAGCATTTT. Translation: CASSSGQFNQPQHF.